The 32 T cell receptor beta chains in this list originate from one sample, sequenced in a study of human T cells and chemical hapten exposure (TCRdb year 2021). The time point label of this sample denotes: pre-sensitization, week 0. The treatment or condition label of this sample denotes: therapeutic diphenylcyclopropenone sensitization with weekly scalp DPC. The library was generated by RACE. Sequencing took place on a NextSeq 500. The raw public data were reprocessed by TCRdb itself: fastp quality trimming at Q25, MiXCR clonotype calling, in-frame beta chains only. Rows are unified per CDR3 protein, each entry keeping the most common DNA and genes. This sample has approximately 260,000 distinct CDR3 sequences in its table, and more than 6.5% of those were observed once. The ten largest clones take up under 2.5% of the sample. Sample: whole blood, taken in connection with sensitization to the hapten diphenylcyclopropenone (DPC). These receptors were collected from a woman aged 40-49 years with alopecia areata. Some clones in this sample may be carry-over from other donors' samples.

This clonotype was found many times. The rearrangement uses TRBV24-1 and TRBJ2-2; 8 nucleotides align to TRBD2. Germline V lookup: CDR1 KGHDR, CDR2 SFDVKD. The CDR3 consists of 15 residues. J was trimmed by 7 bases and V by 12 bases; bases with no gene match: 15. CDR3 residues: CAPAASGSSGGELFF. DNA for the CDR3: TGTGCCCCAGCAGCAAGCGGGAGTAGTGGCGGGGAGCTGTTTTTT.

At least ten counts were recorded for this clonotype. The J gene is TRBJ2-2, the V gene TRBV21-1; TRBD1, the table's D call, was not compared with the DNA. TRBV21-1 is a listed pseudogene. The length of the CDR3 is 18 residues. For the CDR3, the DNA is TGTGCCAGCACGCCAAAAACTAAGCCAGGGACAAACACCGGGGAGCTGTTTTTT. Its translation: CASTPKTKPGTNTGELFF.

V gene TRBV24-1 combines with J gene TRBJ2-5, with D possibly being TRBD2 (5 bases). CDR1 is KGHDR and CDR2 is SFDVKD in the germline V gene. The CDR3 length is 11 residues. The ends were cut back, 6 bases at V and 7 bases at J, with 8 bases in the middle. In DNA, the CDR3 is TGTGCCACCAGTCGCGCGGGGACCCAGTACTTC. This translates into CATSRAGTQYF.

Many counts were recorded for this clonotype. The V and J genes are TRBV28 and TRBJ1-1, with 8 nucleotides matching TRBD1. Per germline, CDR1 MDHEN and CDR2 SYDVKM. The CDR3 contains 14 residues. V was clipped by 9 bases and J by 3 bases; unmatched bases: 9. In DNA, the CDR3 is TGTGCCAGTTCTGGACAGGGAAGGTACACTGAAGCTTTCTTT. Translated, it gives CASSGQGRYTEAFF.

This clonotype has just a few counts. The chain combines TRBV6-6 with TRBJ1-5; a possible D gene is TRBD1 (6 bases). The CDR3 consists of 17 residues. The germline gives CDR1 MNHNY, CDR2 SVGAGI (reference sequence). V was pared by 2 bases and J by 4 bases, with 18 bases between. The CDR3 reads CASSYGGGGAGNQPQHF. The CDR3 region has the DNA TGTGCCAGCAGTTACGGCGGTGGGGGGGCAGGGAATCAGCCCCAGCATTTT.

The V and J genes are TRBV5-1 and TRBJ2-7, with D tentatively TRBD2 (6 bases). V was trimmed by 0 bases and J by 7 bases, leaving 17 bases between them. The CDR3 runs to 15 residues. The germline V gene encodes CDR1 SGHRS and CDR2 YFSETQ. The CDR3 sequence: CASSLDGTQSREQYF. The DNA for the CDR3 is TGCGCCAGCAGCTTGGACGGGACTCAGTCTAGGGAGCAGTACTTC.

In its sample, this clonotype was seen a few times. The chain uses TRBV28 and TRBJ1-1; no clear D gene. The CDR3 loop spans 15 amino acids. V lost 3 bases and J 1 base, leaving 12 bases between the germline ends. Germline V gene lookup returns CDR1 MDHEN and CDR2 SYDVKM. CDR3 DNA: TGTGCCAGCAGTTTTTCGCAGGCCGCGAACACTGAAGCTTTCTTT. Its protein is CASSFSQAANTEAFF.

The table lists this clonotype with many counts. The rearrangement joins TRBV6-2 or TRBV6-3 to TRBJ2-1; D gene ambiguous. The CDR3 extends over 11 amino acids. Germline-derived CDR1 and CDR2 are MNHEY and SVGEGT. The germline V and J ends were trimmed by 1 base and 10 bases, with 5 bases remaining between them. The CDR3 sequence: CASSYLVEQFF. Here the CDR3 DNA reads TGTGCCAGCAGTTACTTGGTCGAGCAGTTCTTC.

This clonotype has only a few counts. The chain joins TRBV6-5 to TRBJ2-5, with 12 bases aligning to TRBD2. The CDR3 runs 15 residues. V gave up 0 bases and J gave up 4 bases; unmatched junction bases: 0. CDR1 and CDR2 from the germline V gene are MNHEY and SVGAGI. The CDR3 region is CASSYSTSGRETQYF. The CDR3 region has the DNA TGTGCCAGCAGTTACTCGACTAGCGGGAGAGAGACCCAGTACTTC.

This clonotype was counted a few times. The rearrangement links TRBV29-1 to TRBJ2-5; no definite D call. Germline assignment: CDR1 SQVTM and CDR2 ANQGSEA. Trimming cost V 4 bases and J 4 bases, with 7 bases left between them. The CDR3 runs to 11 residues. The CDR3 DNA is TGCAGCGTTGGTCCTACAGAGACCCAGTACTTC. The encoded protein is CSVGPTETQYF.

The chain links TRBV20-1 to TRBJ1-2; 7 bases align to TRBD1. This CDR3 region has 13 residues. V trimming: 2 bases; J trimming: 4 bases; junction bases outside the gene matches: 4. Germline values: CDR1 DFQATT, CDR2 SNEGSKA (reference sequence). CDR3 residues: CSARPDRVYGYTF. DNA for the CDR3: TGCAGTGCTAGACCCGACAGGGTCTATGGCTACACCTTC.

This clonotype was found a few times. V is TRBV28 and J is TRBJ1-5, with a tentative D call TRBD1 (5 bases). CDR3 length: 16 residues. V was cut by 3 bases and J by 3 bases, with 15 bases left in between. CDR1 and CDR2 from the germline V gene are MDHEN and SYDVKM. This CDR3 reads CASSFRAGGPNQPQHF. The DNA of the CDR3 is TGTGCCAGCAGTTTTCGAGCGGGGGGACCCAATCAGCCCCAGCATTTT. Full variable domain (remainder filled in from reference TRBV28 and TRBJ1-5): DVKVTQSSRYLVKRTGEKVFLECVQDMDHENMFWYRQDPGLGLRLIYFSYDVKMKEKGDIPEGYSVSREKKERFSLILESASTNQTSMYLCASSFRAGGPNQPQHFGDGTRLSIL.

The J gene is TRBJ2-7, the V gene TRBV28, with D possibly TRBD1 on 5 matching bases. The CDR3 consists of 16 residues. Per germline, CDR1 MDHEN and CDR2 SYDVKM. The V end was cut by 1 base, the J end by 6 bases, with 19 bases between. The CDR3 nucleotides are TGTGCCAGCAGTTTATATGTAGGGGCAGGTCTCGGCGAGCAGTACTTC. Its protein product is CASSLYVGAGLGEQYF.

This clonotype was seen at least ten times. The chain has TRBV2 and TRBJ2-7; TRBD1 aligns across 9 bases. V trimming: 7 bases; J trimming: 3 bases; junction bases outside the gene matches: 7. The CDR3 has 14 amino acids. Germline lookup yields CDR1 SNHLY and CDR2 FYNNEI. CDR3 DNA: TGTGCCAGCAAGCAACAGGGGGCGAGCTACGAGCAGTACTTC. As protein: CASKQQGASYEQYF.

The genes are TRBV7-2 and TRBJ2-3; D not resolved. In germline, CDR1 is SGHTA, CDR2 FQGNSA. Trimming removed 2 bases at V and 0 bases at J, with 12 bases between. The CDR3 is 16 residues long. The CDR3 bases are TGTGCCAGCAGCTTATTCTCGGGCGTTAGCACAGATACGCAGTATTTT. It codes for CASSLFSGVSTDTQYF.

On this clonotype: A much larger clonotype is one base distant, so this may be a read error. J is TRBJ1-1 and V is TRBV20-1; 8 nucleotides match TRBD1. J lost 4 bases, V lost 5 bases, and 6 bases had no gene match. The CDR3 totals 13 residues. Germline CDR1 and CDR2: DFQATT and SNEGSKA (reference sequence). The CDR3 loop reads CSAWPGGRTEAFF. In DNA form, the CDR3 reads TGCAGTGCTTGGCCAGGGGGCCGCACTGAAGCTTTCTTT.

This clonotype has only a few counts. The V and J genes are TRBV28 and TRBJ2-5, with 8 positions matching TRBD2. Trimming removed 5 bases from V and 5 bases from J; junction bases left unmatched: 10. Germline CDR1 reads MDHEN; CDR2 reads SYDVKM. The CDR3 contains 15 residues. CDR3 amino acids: CASSLSLGGRETQYF. The CDR3 nucleotides are TGTGCCAGCAGTCTATCCCTTGGCGGGAGGGAGACCCAGTACTTC.

The sample holds a few counts of this clonotype. The chain has TRBV6-1 and TRBJ2-1, with D maybe TRBD2 (7 bases). This CDR3 contains 15 residues. Germline V gives CDR1 MNHNS, CDR2 SASEGT. Deletions cut 6 bases from V and 5 bases from J, with 17 bases between. The CDR3 spells CASRGGGANDNEQFF. In DNA form, the CDR3 reads TGTGCCAGCAGGGGAGGGGGGGCAAATGACAATGAGCAGTTCTTC.

The V and J genes are TRBV7-2 and TRBJ2-7, with 7 bases that match TRBD1. J lost 0 bases, V lost 4 bases, and 15 bases had no gene match. Germline lookup yields CDR1 SGHTA and CDR2 FQGNSA. CDR3 length equals 18 residues. CDR3 protein: CASSSTPLTGLSSYEQYF. DNA of the CDR3: TGTGCCAGCAGCTCAACACCCCTGACAGGGCTGAGCTCCTACGAGCAGTACTTC.

This clonotype has a count of ten or more. This sequence joins TRBV28 and TRBJ2-3; no clear D. Germline CDR1 reads MDHEN; CDR2 reads SYDVKM. V was clipped by 3 bases and J by 5 bases, with 9 bases between them. This CDR3 has 13 amino acids. The CDR3 coding sequence is TGTGCCAGCAGTTTTCCCCCCCAAGATACGCAGTATTTT. It encodes CASSFPPQDTQYF.

The chain links TRBV6-5 to TRBJ2-3; the D is unclear. Germline V lookup: CDR1 MNHEY, CDR2 SVGAGI. This CDR3 is 14 amino acids long. The germline V and J ends were trimmed by 0 bases and 1 base, with 5 bases remaining between them. For the CDR3, the DNA is TGTGCCAGCAGTTACTCCGGACGCACAGATACGCAGTATTTT. This sequence encodes CASSYSGRTDTQYF.

Only a few counts were recorded for this clonotype. This chain's CDR3 is CASSSAGTSGLEQYF. For the CDR3, the DNA is TGTGCCAGCAGTTCTGCCGGGACTAGCGGTCTCGAGCAGTACTTC. The chain links TRBV28 to TRBJ2-7, with 11 bases lining up with TRBD2. Trimming took 4 bases from V and 6 from J; bases not matched to a gene: 8. The V gene's germline CDR1 is MDHEN and CDR2 SYDVKM. CDR3 size: 15 residues.

This clonotype has more than one count but fewer than ten. Its ends do not fully match the called genes, so a read error is possible. This chain links TRBV7-2 with TRBJ2-1; 8 positions agree with TRBD2. Germline CDR1 and CDR2: SGHTA and FQGNSA. The CDR3 covers 15 residues. The CDR3 spells CASSIAGSVYNEQFF. In nucleotides, the CDR3 is TGTGCCAGCAGCATAGCGGGAAGCGTCTACAATGAGCAGTTCTTC.

This chain joins TRBV6-2 or TRBV6-3 and TRBJ2-7; 7 bases match TRBD2. This CDR3 is 14 amino acids long. The germline V gene encodes CDR1 MNHEY and CDR2 SVGEGT. V gave up 3 bases and J gave up 6 bases; unmatched junction bases: 8. Here the CDR3 DNA reads TGTGCCAGCAGTTATTACGGGGGGATGGGCGAGCAGTACTTC. Translating gives CASSYYGGMGEQYF.

The table lists this clonotype with a few counts. The chain uses TRBV7-9 and TRBJ1-4, with D possibly being TRBD1 (5 bases). CDR3 size: 16 residues. Trimming cost V 5 bases and J 2 bases, with 15 bases left between them. The germline CDR1 and CDR2 sequences are SEHNR and FQNEAQ (reference sequence). Written as DNA, the CDR3 is TGTGCCAGCAGCCGCGGGGGTGGCAGGACTAATGAAAAACTGTTTTTT. Protein product: CASSRGGGRTNEKLFF.

The J gene is TRBJ2-7, the V gene TRBV20-1, with 8 bases identical to TRBD2. Germline CDR1 reads DFQATT; CDR2 reads SNEGSKA (reference sequence). The V segment lost 1 base and the J segment 5 bases; nucleotides outside the gene matches: 7. CDR3 length: 14 amino acids. The CDR3 DNA follows: TGCAGTGCTAGAGCGGGGGGGGGACCCCACGAGCAGTACTTC. Its protein is CSARAGGGPHEQYF.

In its sample, this clonotype was seen many times. The chain has TRBV4-1 and TRBJ1-3, with D unclear. The germline gives CDR1 MGHRA, CDR2 YSYEKL. V was cut by 0 bases and J by 4 bases, with 10 bases left in between. The CDR3 extends over 15 amino acids. CDR3 in amino acids: CASSQDHGSGNTIYF. DNA of the CDR3: TGCGCCAGCAGCCAAGACCACGGGTCAGGAAACACCATATATTTT.

This clonotype came up a few times. CDR3 coding DNA: TGTGCCAGCCGGACAGAAGAGACCCAGTACTTC. Protein: CASRTEETQYF. The chain carries TRBV2 and TRBJ2-5, with a possible D match to TRBD1 (6 bases). V gave up 8 bases and J gave up 3 bases, with 7 bases separating them. CDR1 and CDR2 from the germline V gene are SNHLY and FYNNEI. The CDR3 contains 11 residues. Complete variable domain (other parts from reference TRBV2 and TRBJ2-5): EPEVTQTPSHQVTQMGQEVILRCVPISNHLYFYWYRQILGQKVEFLVSFYNNEISEKSEIFDDQFSVERPDGSNFTLKIRSTKLEDSAMYFCASRTEETQYFGPGTRLLVL.

The chain couples TRBV24-1 to TRBJ2-2, with 8 positions matching TRBD1. Trimming at V came to 4 bases and at J to 7 bases, leaving 7 bases not matched to a gene. The CDR3 totals 15 residues. Germline-derived CDR1 and CDR2 are KGHDR and SFDVKD. The chain's CDR3 is CATSEVQGAIGELFF. The CDR3 DNA reads as TGTGCCACCAGTGAAGTCCAGGGGGCGATCGGGGAGCTGTTTTTT.

This clonotype has at least ten counts. The CDR3 is CSARTQLAGGPGDTQYF. CDR3 DNA: TGCAGTGCTAGAACCCAACTAGCGGGAGGGCCCGGGGATACGCAGTATTTT. This chain connects TRBV20-1 to TRBJ2-3; 13 nucleotides line up with TRBD2. The V gene's germline CDR1 is DFQATT and CDR2 SNEGSKA (reference sequence). The J segment lost 6 bases and the V segment lost 2 bases, leaving 11 bases of the junction unmatched. The CDR3 is made up of 17 amino acids.

In this sample, this clonotype turned up a few times. V gene TRBV7-2 combines with J gene TRBJ2-4; maybe TRBD2 (5 bases). The germline gives CDR1 SGHTA, CDR2 FQGNSA. The CDR3 sequence is 17 residues long. Deletions cut 2 bases from V and 0 bases from J, with 14 bases between. The CDR3 region has the DNA TGTGCCAGCAGCTTAAAGGGAGAGGATCTAGCCAAAAACATTCAGTACTTC. Amino acids: CASSLKGEDLAKNIQYF.

J is TRBJ2-7 and V is TRBV11-1, with 9 bases that match TRBD1. V trimming: 2 bases; J trimming: 3 bases; junction bases outside the gene matches: 8. There are 16 residues in the CDR3. CDR1 SGHAT and CDR2 FQDESV come from the germline V gene (reference sequence). The CDR3 is CASSLSPGQGFYEQYF. DNA of the CDR3: TGTGCCAGCAGCTTAAGTCCGGGACAGGGTTTCTACGAGCAGTACTTC.